This TCR beta chain derives from a study of blood T cell repertoires in COVID-19. Study information: From T cells, B-cell-depleted T cells, or PBMCs came the material, which was cDNA or gDNA.

Germline V gene lookup returns CDR1 GTSNPN and CDR2 SVGIG (reference sequence). Trimming left V 2 bases short and J 5 bases short, with 10 bases between. The CDR3 consists of 14 residues. Method: immunoSEQ multiplex PCR; TCRdb's copy keeps in-frame clones and lacks some. The table lists roughly 200,000 clones, about 88% of them singletons. V and J are TRBV30 and TRBJ1-6; tentatively, D is TRBD1 (5 bases). Sequencing used peripheral blood. This TCR was recovered from a woman in her 30s with active or convalescent COVID-19. In DNA, the CDR3 is TGTGCCTGGAGTCTCGGACAAAATAATTCACCCCTCCACTTT. Protein: CAWSLGQNNSPLHF.